The next 32 T cell receptor beta chains were all read from a single sample in a study of blood T cell repertoires in COVID-19. TCRdb's table, derived via immunoSEQ multiplex PCR, lists solely in-frame clones and lacks some. The data show 30,000 to 45,000 clones, roughly 80% seen once. Material for sequencing was peripheral blood. The receptor source for this set is a man between 60 and 75 years old in a cohort sampled during active COVID-19.

The rearrangement links TRBV12-3 or TRBV12-4 to TRBJ2-7, with a weak D call TRBD2 (5 bases). Trimming cost V 6 bases and J 11 bases, with 17 bases left between them. CDR3 length: 12 residues. CDR3 nucleotides: TGTGCCAGCAGCCAATCGGCAGCGCGGGAGTACTTC. This sequence encodes CASSQSAAREYF.

The chain uses TRBV2 and TRBJ2-7, with TRBD1 matching over 9 bases. The CDR3 covers 15 residues. Germline CDR1 reads SNHLY; CDR2 reads FYNNEI. V shed 5 bases, J shed 1 base, and the junction held 6 bases outside the gene matches. The CDR3 coding sequence is TGTGCCAGCAGTATGGGGGGACAGGGTTCCTACGAGCAGTACTTC. As protein: CASSMGGQGSYEQYF.

The chain has TRBV29-1 and TRBJ2-2, with TRBD1 identical over 11 bases. The V gene end was trimmed by 4 bases and the J gene end by 6 bases; junction bases not matched to a gene: 10. The CDR3 is 16 amino acids. Per germline, CDR1 SQVTM and CDR2 ANQGSEA. The CDR3 DNA reads as TGCAGCGTTGCCGGGTTAGGGACAGGGGGTTCCGGGGAGCTGTTTTTT. This codes for CSVAGLGTGGSGELFF.

The V call is TRBV28, the J call TRBJ2-7; TRBD1 aligns across 8 bases. The J segment lost 12 bases and the V segment lost 7 bases, leaving 8 bases of the junction unmatched. CDR1 is MDHEN and CDR2 is SYDVKM in the germline V gene. This CDR3 has 11 amino acids. The CDR3 region is CASISRGQGYF. CDR3 in DNA: TGTGCCAGCATCTCCCGCGGACAGGGGTACTTC.

The chain employs TRBV18 and TRBJ2-3; TRBD1 agrees at 9 bases. J gave up 3 bases and V 3 bases, and 1 base lay outside the gene matches. The CDR3 sequence is 14 residues long. Per the germline V gene, CDR1 is KGHSH and CDR2 is LQKENI. DNA for the CDR3: TGTGCCAGCTCACCTGGGACAGGGACAGATACGCAGTATTTT. Its translation: CASSPGTGTDTQYF.

The rearrangement links TRBV29-1 to TRBJ2-7; TRBD2 might be the D (5 bases). The CDR3 runs to 16 residues. Germline V lookup: CDR1 SQVTM, CDR2 ANQGSEA. Deletions cut 6 bases from V and 6 bases from J, with 27 bases between. CDR3 in DNA: TGCAGCGTCCTACTCACCGGAGGCAGAGGAGATCGCGAGCAGTACTTC. Its protein product is CSVLLTGGRGDREQYF.

The J gene is TRBJ1-1, the V gene TRBV5-6, with D perhaps matching TRBD1 (6 bases). The CDR3 runs to 12 residues. V gave up 1 base and J gave up 10 bases, with 11 bases separating them. The germline CDR1 and CDR2 sequences are SGHDT and YYEEEE. CDR3 nucleotides: TGTGCCAGCAGCTTGTCCCAGGGGAGAGCTTTCTTT. Its translation is CASSLSQGRAFF.

The V call is TRBV25-1, the J call TRBJ2-5; D might be TRBD2 (7 bases). Germline V gene sequence: CDR1 MGHDK, CDR2 SYGVNS. V lost 2 bases, J lost 1 base, and 11 bases lay in between. The CDR3 runs 15 residues. CDR3: CASSEGGGLQETQYF. CDR3 in DNA: TGTGCCAGCAGTGAAGGGGGGGGCCTCCAAGAGACCCAGTACTTC.

J is TRBJ2-3 and V is TRBV4-2; 11 positions match TRBD2. The CDR3 sequence is 16 residues long. Germline V gives CDR1 LGHNA, CDR2 YNFKEQ. With V trimmed by 0 bases and J by 4 bases, 3 bases remained unmatched. The CDR3 region is CASSQELAGAADTQYF. The CDR3 nucleotides are TGTGCCAGCAGCCAAGAACTAGCGGGAGCGGCAGATACGCAGTATTTT.

The J gene is TRBJ1-4, the V gene TRBV28, with 9 bases matching TRBD1. The CDR3 covers 16 residues. Germline V gene data show CDR1 as MDHEN and CDR2 as SYDVKM. Trimming cost V 1 base and J 4 bases; bases outside gene matches: 4. For the CDR3, the DNA is TGTGCCAGCAGTTTATTTCCGGGACAGGGTAATGAAAAACTGTTTTTT. This codes for CASSLFPGQGNEKLFF.

The CDR3 coding sequence is TGTGCCAGCAGCCTAGCAGGGGCCGAACATACCAATCAGCCCCAGCATTTT. This codes for CASSLAGAEHTNQPQHF. The chain couples TRBV28 to TRBJ1-5; TRBD1 might be the D (6 bases). Trimming took 6 bases from V and 3 from J, leaving 21 bases between them. Germline V gives CDR1 MDHEN, CDR2 SYDVKM. CDR3 length: 17 residues.

This sequence joins TRBV5-4 and TRBJ2-1; possible D gene TRBD1, 6 bases. Germline V CDR1 and CDR2: SGHNT, YYREEE (reference sequence). V lost 0 bases and J lost 4, with 8 bases in between. The CDR3 loop spans 14 amino acids. The CDR3 region has the DNA TGTGCCAGCAGCTTGGGTCAGGGGTACAATGAGCAGTTCTTC. Protein sequence: CASSLGQGYNEQFF.

In its sample, this clone was seen once. This chain links TRBV4-1 with TRBJ2-1; TRBD1 matches 7 bases. The V and J ends lost 0 bases and 6 bases, in that order; junction bases with no gene match: 8. There are 16 residues in the CDR3. Germline CDR1 is MGHRA and CDR2 is YSYEKL. The DNA of the CDR3 is TGCGCCAGCAGCCAAGAAGGGTTGGACAGGATCAATGAGCAGTTCTTC. It yields the protein CASSQEGLDRINEQFF.

CDR3 bases: TGTGCCAGCAGTTCCGGACAGGGGCCCTATGGCTACACCTTC. Its translation: CASSSGQGPYGYTF. The V call is TRBV28, the J call TRBJ1-2, with 9 bases that match TRBD1. Germline-derived CDR1 and CDR2 are MDHEN and SYDVKM. This CDR3 is 14 amino acids long. Germline trimming cut 4 bases from V and 4 bases from J; bases unmatched to any gene: 4.

This clone was seen a few times. The CDR3 spells CASSIDPLDGYTF. CDR3 in DNA: TGTGCCAGTAGTATAGATCCCCTCGATGGCTACACCTTC. The chain employs TRBV19 and TRBJ1-2; D ambiguous. Germline values: CDR1 LNHDA, CDR2 SQIVND (reference sequence). The germline V and J ends were trimmed by 0 bases and 6 bases, with 8 bases remaining between them. The CDR3 runs to 13 residues.

This clone was detected only a few times. The genes are TRBV6-2 or TRBV6-3 and TRBJ1-5, with D possibly TRBD1 on 5 matching bases. Germline V gene sequence: CDR1 MNHEY, CDR2 SVGEGT. V gave up 2 bases and J gave up 4 bases, with 9 bases separating them. The CDR3 covers 14 residues. The CDR3 reads CASSYPGVNQPQHF. The CDR3 DNA reads as TGTGCCAGCAGTTACCCGGGGGTAAATCAGCCCCAGCATTTT.

The rearrangement links TRBV10-1 to TRBJ2-4, with D tentatively TRBD1 (6 bases). The ends were cut back, 5 bases at V and 2 bases at J, with 16 bases in the middle. The CDR3 covers 16 residues. Germline CDR1 reads WNHNN; CDR2 reads SYGVQD (reference sequence). The CDR3: CASSLRGPRSKNIQYF. The CDR3 DNA follows: TGCGCCAGCAGTCTCAGGGGTCCCCGATCCAAAAACATTCAGTACTTC.

The J gene is TRBJ1-1, the V gene TRBV9; 9 positions agree with TRBD1. CDR3 size: 17 residues. The ends lost 0 bases at V and 5 bases at J; junction bases unmatched: 11. Per germline, CDR1 SGDLS and CDR2 YYNGEE. The CDR3 DNA sequence: TGTGCCAGCAGCGTAGGGCGAGGTGGACAGGGGAAAACTGAAGCTTTCTTT. This encodes CASSVGRGGQGKTEAFF.

V and J are TRBV5-1 and TRBJ2-3; 8 bases align to TRBD2. With 0 bases clipped from V and 1 base from J, the junction kept 10 bases outside the gene matches. Per the germline V gene, CDR1 is SGHRS and CDR2 is YFSETQ. This CDR3 comprises 18 residues. The chain's CDR3 is CASSLGAFSGVGTDTQYF. The CDR3 bases are TGCGCCAGCAGCTTGGGGGCCTTTAGCGGGGTTGGCACAGATACGCAGTATTTT.

J is TRBJ2-2 and V is TRBV2; D remains ambiguous. Per germline, CDR1 SNHLY and CDR2 FYNNEI. The CDR3 consists of 14 residues. Between the trimmed V and J ends, which lost 1 base and 2 bases, there was a span of 5 bases. Here the CDR3 reads CASSEVANTGELFF. CDR3 bases: TGTGCCAGCAGTGAAGTGGCTAACACCGGGGAGCTGTTTTTT.

This chain links TRBV9 with TRBJ2-3, with a weak D call TRBD2 (6 bases). CDR1 is SGDLS, CDR2 YYNGEE, per germline. V lost 0 bases, J lost 1 base, and 12 bases lay in between. This CDR3 is 16 amino acids long. The CDR3 sequence: CASSVDGEVGTDTQYF. The CDR3 nucleotides are TGTGCCAGCAGCGTAGACGGGGAGGTAGGCACAGATACGCAGTATTTT. Together with reference TRBV9 and TRBJ2-3, the CDR3 gives the full variable domain: DSGVTQTPKHLITATGQRVTLRCSPRSGDLSVYWYQQSLDQGLQFLIQYYNGEERAKGNILERFSAQQFPDLHSELNLSSLELGDSALYFCASSVDGEVGTDTQYFGPGTRLTVL.

The chain links TRBV19 to TRBJ1-6; D possibly corresponds to TRBD1 (5 bases). Germline CDR1 LNHDA, CDR2 SQIVND (reference sequence). V gave up 1 base and J gave up 8 bases, with 12 bases separating them. The CDR3 contains 15 residues. CDR3 nucleotide sequence: TGTGCCAGTAGTATAGCCAGGGTCAAAGATTCACCCCTCCACTTT. Protein: CASSIARVKDSPLHF. The whole variable domain, remainder taken from reference TRBV19 and TRBJ1-6, is DGGITQSPKYLFRKEGQNVTLSCEQNLNHDAMYWYRQDPGQGLRLIYYSQIVNDFQKGDIAEGYSVSREKKESFPLTVTSAQKNPTAFYLCASSIARVKDSPLHFGNGTRLTVT.

The chain is built from TRBV19 and TRBJ1-1; tentative D call: TRBD1 (5 bases). The CDR3 totals 15 residues. V lost 3 bases and J 6 bases, leaving 17 bases between the germline ends. The germline V gene has CDR1 LNHDA and CDR2 SQIVND (reference sequence). The CDR3: CASSIGAGRVAEAFF. The CDR3 nucleotides are TGTGCCAGTAGTATTGGCGCAGGGAGGGTGGCTGAAGCTTTCTTT.

Here the CDR3 reads CSVEDWTRAGFNEQFF. In DNA, the CDR3 is TGCAGCGTTGAAGATTGGACCCGGGCGGGTTTTAATGAGCAGTTCTTC. J is TRBJ2-1 and V is TRBV29-1, with a weak D call TRBD2 (5 bases). Germline assignment: CDR1 SQVTM and CDR2 ANQGSEA. V was shortened by 0 bases and J by 7 bases, with 19 bases between the two germline ends. This CDR3 has 16 residues.

The chain joins TRBV3-1 (or the pseudogene TRBV3-2) to TRBJ2-7; TRBD2 matches 14 bases. Germline V lookup: CDR1 LGHDT, CDR2 YNNKEL (reference sequence). The CDR3 is 16 residues long. Trimming at V came to 4 bases and at J to 6 bases, leaving 8 bases not matched to a gene. CDR3 sequence reads: CASSPLPTSGGGEQYF. The CDR3 DNA follows: TGTGCCAGCAGCCCGCTTCCGACTAGCGGGGGGGGCGAGCAGTACTTC.

This chain joins TRBV5-1 and TRBJ2-3; D remains ambiguous. Germline-derived CDR1 and CDR2 are SGHRS and YFSETQ. V dropped 1 base and J dropped 0 bases, with 9 bases sitting between them. The CDR3 runs to 15 residues. In DNA, the CDR3 is TGCGCCAGCAGCTTGACTCAAGCTAGCACAGATACGCAGTATTTT. It is translated as CASSLTQASTDTQYF.

The chain uses TRBV4-1 and TRBJ2-7; 7 bases map to TRBD2. The CDR3 consists of 18 residues. V was pared by 0 bases and J by 0 bases, with 11 bases of the junction left unmatched. CDR1 MGHRA and CDR2 YSYEKL come from the germline V gene. This CDR3 reads CASSQEDTLATSSYEQYF. DNA of the CDR3: TGCGCCAGCAGCCAAGAGGACACACTAGCGACCAGCTCCTACGAGCAGTACTTC.

The rearrangement uses TRBV28 and TRBJ2-5, with 13 bases matching TRBD2. Germline trimming cut 5 bases from V and 4 bases from J; bases unmatched to any gene: 4. The germline gives CDR1 MDHEN, CDR2 SYDVKM. This CDR3 is built from 15 residues. The CDR3: CASSRLAGGLETQYF. The CDR3 DNA reads as TGTGCCAGCAGTCGACTAGCGGGGGGTTTAGAGACCCAGTACTTC.

The rearrangement links TRBV5-1 to TRBJ1-1; D is perhaps TRBD1 (6 bases). The CDR3 runs 14 residues. The ends were cut back, 0 bases at V and 7 bases at J, with 13 bases in the middle. Germline-derived CDR1 and CDR2 are SGHRS and YFSETQ. Here the CDR3 reads CASSLAGAGGEAFF. Here the CDR3 DNA reads TGCGCCAGCAGCTTGGCAGGGGCCGGTGGTGAAGCTTTCTTT.

The V call is TRBV7-9, the J call TRBJ2-3, with TRBD1 matching over 7 bases. Germline loops: CDR1 SEHNR, CDR2 FQNEAQ (reference sequence). The V segment lost 3 bases and the J segment 4 bases; nucleotides outside the gene matches: 1. There are 13 residues in the CDR3. CDR3 in amino acids: CASSFTGADTQYF. CDR3 nucleotides: TGTGCCAGCAGCTTTACAGGGGCAGATACGCAGTATTTT.

The chain employs TRBV30 and TRBJ1-6; D is possibly TRBD1 (6 bases). The CDR3 totals 15 residues. The V end lost 5 bases, the J end lost 5 bases, and 16 bases lay between the germline ends. Germline V gives CDR1 GTSNPN, CDR2 SVGIG (reference sequence). CDR3 residues: CAWAGQRLNNSPLHF. The DNA for the CDR3 is TGTGCCTGGGCAGGACAGCGACTTAATAATTCACCCCTCCACTTT.

The V call is TRBV19, the J call TRBJ2-5; D perhaps matches TRBD1 (7 bases). The CDR3 loop spans 16 amino acids. Trimming took off 6 bases at V and 7 bases at J, with 24 bases between the two ends. Germline V CDR1 and CDR2: LNHDA, SQIVND (reference sequence). DNA of the CDR3: TGTGCCAGTAGCCCCGAACGGGGGCAGGGGGGTCGGACCCAGTACTTC. Amino acids: CASSPERGQGGRTQYF. The full variable domain, rest sourced from reference TRBV19 and TRBJ2-5, is DGGITQSPKYLFRKEGQNVTLSCEQNLNHDAMYWYRQDPGQGLRLIYYSQIVNDFQKGDIAEGYSVSREKKESFPLTVTSAQKNPTAFYLCASSPERGQGGRTQYFGPGTRLLVL.